This record covers a single T cell receptor (beta chain). This clonotype was seen a handful of times. No antigen is known for it. Nothing much larger sits one base from this clone, and base qualities are not available. The CDR3, from cysteine to phenylalanine, totals 13 residues. The sequence is cut down to CDR3 DNA, 39 bases in frame from base 1. The CDR1 and CDR2 encoded by the germline V gene (reference sequence) are SEHNR and FQNEAQ. Deletion took 6 bases off V and 7 bases off J, with a span of 15 bases between the germline ends. To demonstrate the VDJtools post-analysis software, the study profiled TCR beta repertoires from the peripheral blood of 10 to 15 young patients with multiple sclerosis. The multiple sclerosis patients were children and adolescents between roughly 6 and 17 years of age. This record comes from a study of post-analysis software for immune sequencing data (dated by TCRdb to between 2015 and 2016). In terms of the full investigation: Recorded disease courses included relapsing-remitting, secondary progressive and progressive-relapsing multiple sclerosis, with some patients lacking subtype annotation. A subset of samples was prepared in parallel using single-end sample barcoding, then pooled and co-amplified after Illumina adapter ligation. The patient repertoires were set against eleven to twelve previously published healthy control repertoires from donors whose ages ranged from roughly 6 to 26 years. General conclusions and limits of the study: When samples were clustered directly using the F measure, samples prepared in the same batch co-clustered strongly, which prompted a batch-effect correction. Compared with controls, multiple sclerosis patients had significantly lower normalized Chao1 diversity, a finding suggesting substantial peripheral T-cell clonal expansion. The control group was slightly older than the multiple sclerosis patient group. Patients showed significantly higher frequencies than controls for about 5 TRBV segments, among them TRBV5-6, TRBV5-1 and TRBV20-1.

Libraries were made using PCR. Sequenced on an Illumina HiSeq 2500. To reduce PCR and sequencing biases, unique molecular identifiers were incorporated into the TCR beta cDNA libraries. Around 500,000 cDNA molecules were obtained for every 1 to 10 million input T cells, so each molecule roughly corresponded to one T cell. The patient libraries were prepared and sequenced using the same protocol as the earlier healthy control dataset. Samples belonging to the same batch were prepared together, multiplexed and sequenced on a shared HiSeq lane. Under the source paper's analysis protocol: MIGEC was used to process the raw barcoded reads, and molecular identifier groups with only a single read were discarded before consensus assembly and CDR3 extraction. Clonotype tables were post-analysed with VDJtools, normalizing diversity by down-sampling all datasets to the smallest sample size. To correct batch-related cross-sample contamination, repertoire overlap clustering matched CDR3 amino acid sequences but not nucleotide sequences. The public reads were reanalyzed by TCRdb: fastp trimming at Q25, MiXCR alignment, in-frame beta chains only. When rows share a CDR3 protein, they turn into one entry using the most common DNA and genes. These V and J calls derive from TCRdb rather than the authors' analysis. The table for this sample lists around 700,000 distinct CDR3 sequences; approximately 60% of them were counted only once. Of the sample, roughly 12% falls within the top ten clones.

The source of this sequence is a girl aged 2 to 9 with multiple sclerosis. Sequencing was carried out using blood. Recombination connected TRBV7-9 to TRBJ1-1, and TRBD1 may be the D gene, going by 6 matching bases. The CDR3 is CASRTTGLNEAFF. The DNA sequence follows: TGTGCCAGCAGGACTACAGGGTTAAATGAAGCTTTCTTT.